Below, 14 T cell receptor beta chains from the same sample are listed, as sequenced in a study of OX40 agonist ivuxolimab in advanced cancers. TCRdb's table, derived via immunoSEQ multiplex PCR, lists solely in-frame clones and lacks some. The sample records 100,000 or so clones, 80% to 90% being singletons. This material consisted of CD4+ or CD8+ T cells sorted from blood, taken in a trial of the OX40 agonist ivuxolimab. These TCRs come from an adult with an advanced solid tumor such as melanoma, head and neck, liver or kidney cancer.

The chain uses TRBV5-1 and TRBJ2-5; D may be TRBD2 (6 bases). Trimming cost V 0 bases and J 5 bases, with 14 bases left between them. The germline CDR1 and CDR2 sequences are SGHRS and YFSETQ. The CDR3 is 15 residues long. CDR3 residues: CASSLGQSGRETQYF. In DNA, the CDR3 is TGCGCCAGCAGCTTGGGACAGAGCGGGCGGGAGACCCAGTACTTC.

This chain connects TRBV7-3 to TRBJ2-7; D unresolved. The CDR3 consists of 13 residues. The V gene's germline CDR1 is SGHTA and CDR2 FQGTGA. Trimming stripped 5 bases from V and 6 bases from J, with 14 bases between. The CDR3 nucleotides read TGTGCCAGCAGCCCGGACCAGATGGGCGAGCAGTACTTC. Its protein is CASSPDQMGEQYF.

Only one count was recorded for this clone. The chain carries TRBV5-1 and TRBJ1-5, with D perhaps TRBD1 (5 bases). V lost 0 bases, J lost 4 bases, and 8 bases lay in between. The CDR3 loop spans 14 amino acids. Germline V gene lookup returns CDR1 SGHRS and CDR2 YFSETQ. This CDR3 reads CASSLDWGNQPQHF. CDR3 nucleotide sequence: TGCGCCAGCAGCTTGGATTGGGGGAATCAGCCCCAGCATTTT.

The chain carries TRBV28 and TRBJ2-5, with TRBD2 identical over 8 bases. V trimming: 7 bases; J trimming: 2 bases; junction bases outside the gene matches: 3. This CDR3 is 13 amino acids long. In germline, CDR1 is MDHEN, CDR2 SYDVKM. CDR3 sequence: CASTGGWQETQYF. Written as DNA, the CDR3 is TGTGCCAGCACGGGGGGGTGGCAAGAGACCCAGTACTTC.

This clone has just one count. This chain uses TRBV28 with TRBJ1-2; no reliable D call. Germline V gene data show CDR1 as MDHEN and CDR2 as SYDVKM. Between the trimmed V and J ends, which lost 5 bases and 5 bases, there was a span of 18 bases. The CDR3 has 15 amino acids. CDR3 in amino acids: CASSARGGGGYGYTF. The CDR3 DNA follows: TGTGCCAGCAGTGCCCGGGGAGGCGGAGGGTATGGCTACACCTTC.

The V gene is TRBV2, the J gene TRBJ1-5, with D possibly matching TRBD1 (5 bases). The V gene's germline CDR1 is SNHLY and CDR2 FYNNEI. Trimming took 6 bases from V and 3 from J, leaving 12 bases between them. CDR3 length: 14 residues. As DNA, the CDR3 is TGTGCCAGCAGCGTCGACAGCATCAATCAGCCCCAGCATTTT. Protein product: CASSVDSINQPQHF.

The V call is TRBV14, the J call TRBJ2-7; TRBD1 matches 9 bases. The trim removed 8 bases at V and 5 bases at J, leaving 13 bases unmatched. Per the germline V gene, CDR1 is SGHDN and CDR2 is FVKESK. There are 15 residues in the CDR3. The DNA for the CDR3 is TGTGCCAGCTCAAAAGCCGGGACAGGGACCGACGAGCAGTACTTC. Its protein is CASSKAGTGTDEQYF.

This clone came up once. This chain uses TRBV29-1 with TRBJ2-5; D gene ambiguous. Per the germline V gene, CDR1 is SQVTM and CDR2 is ANQGSEA. Trimming took 5 bases from V and 2 from J, leaving 9 bases between them. This CDR3 spans 12 amino acids. The CDR3 DNA sequence: TGCAGCGTTAACTTAGGACAAGAGACCCAGTACTTC. Amino acids: CSVNLGQETQYF.

The chain joins TRBV10-2 to TRBJ2-7; TRBD1 agrees at 7 bases. Germline V CDR1 and CDR2: WSHSY, SAAADI. The CDR3 spans 14 residues. Losses at the gene ends were 2 bases for V and 5 bases for J; bases not matched to a gene: 6. CDR3 nucleotides: TGCGCCAGCAGTGAGGGAAGGGGGCTGAACGAGCAGTACTTC. Translating it yields CASSEGRGLNEQYF.

This clone was seen a handful of times. The chain couples TRBV10-3 to TRBJ1-1, with a possible D match to TRBD1 (5 bases). Germline lookup yields CDR1 ENHRY and CDR2 SYGVKD. CDR3 length: 12 amino acids. V was trimmed by 11 bases and J by 1 base, leaving 11 bases between them. CDR3 nucleotides: TGTGCCGTCGGGGGTGCGAACACTGAAGCTTTCTTT. As protein: CAVGGANTEAFF.

The genes are TRBV5-1 and TRBJ2-7, with 9 positions matching TRBD1. V trimming: 4 bases; J trimming: 5 bases; junction bases outside the gene matches: 10. Germline CDR1 is SGHRS and CDR2 is YFSETQ. The CDR3 length is 15 residues. The CDR3: CASSTGQGDTNEQYF. CDR3 DNA: TGCGCCAGCAGCACGGGACAGGGCGATACCAACGAGCAGTACTTC. Combining the CDR3 with reference TRBV5-1 and TRBJ2-7 gives the whole variable domain KAGVTQTPRYLIKTRGQQVTLSCSPISGHRSVSWYQQTPGQGLQFLFEYFSETQRNKGNFPGRFSGRQFSNSRSEMNVSTLELGDSALYLCASSTGQGDTNEQYFGPGTRLTVT.

The V gene is TRBV11-2, the J gene TRBJ1-4; D remains ambiguous. This CDR3 has 14 amino acids. V lost 5 bases and J 8 bases, leaving 15 bases between the germline ends. Per the germline V gene, CDR1 is SGHAT and CDR2 is FQNNGV. The chain's CDR3 is CASSPLGSREKLFF. The CDR3 DNA sequence: TGTGCCAGCAGCCCCTTGGGTAGTAGAGAAAAACTGTTTTTT.

The V gene is TRBV18, the J gene TRBJ1-1; perhaps TRBD1 as D (5 bases). The CDR3 has 14 amino acids. Trimming removed 6 bases at V and 5 bases at J, with 16 bases between. Per germline, CDR1 KGHSH and CDR2 LQKENI. The CDR3 protein is CASSKNQGRTEAFF. DNA for the CDR3: TGTGCCAGCTCCAAAAACCAGGGAAGGACTGAAGCTTTCTTT.

The chain links TRBV30 to TRBJ1-4; tentative D call: TRBD1 (5 bases). Trimming shortened V by 1 base and J by 8 bases, and 8 bases separated the two germline ends. This CDR3 is 12 amino acids long. Germline V gene lookup returns CDR1 GTSNPN and CDR2 SVGIG (reference sequence). This CDR3 reads CAWSDQGEKLFF. CDR3 nucleotides: TGTGCCTGGAGTGATCAGGGAGAAAAACTGTTTTTT. The full variable domain, in which reference TRBV30 and TRBJ1-4 provide the parts outside the CDR3, is SQTIHQWPATLVQPVGSPLSLECTVEGTSNPNLYWYRQAAGRGLQLLFYSVGIGQISSEVPQNLSASRPQDRQFILSSKKLLLSDSGFYLCAWSDQGEKLFFGSGTQLSVL.